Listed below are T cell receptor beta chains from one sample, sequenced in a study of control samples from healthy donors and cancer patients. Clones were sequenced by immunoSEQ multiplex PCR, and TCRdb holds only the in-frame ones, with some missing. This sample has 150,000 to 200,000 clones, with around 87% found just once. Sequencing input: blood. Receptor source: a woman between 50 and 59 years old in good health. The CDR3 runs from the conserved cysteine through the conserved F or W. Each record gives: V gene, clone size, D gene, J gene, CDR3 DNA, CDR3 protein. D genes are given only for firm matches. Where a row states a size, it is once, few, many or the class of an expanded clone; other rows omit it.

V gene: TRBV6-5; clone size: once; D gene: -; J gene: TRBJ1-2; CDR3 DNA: TGTGCCAGCAGTAGGACCGATTATGGCTACACCTTC; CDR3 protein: CASSRTDYGYTF
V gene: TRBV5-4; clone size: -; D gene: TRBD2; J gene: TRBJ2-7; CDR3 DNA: TGTGCCAGCAGCTTGGGACTAGCGAACTACGAGCAGTACTTC; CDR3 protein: CASSLGLANYEQYF
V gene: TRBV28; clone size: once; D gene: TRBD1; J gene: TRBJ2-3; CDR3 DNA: TGTGCCAGCAGCTCCATGGCGAGGGGGCCGAGGGCCGATTCAGATACGCAGTATTTT; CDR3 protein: CASSSMARGPRADSDTQYF
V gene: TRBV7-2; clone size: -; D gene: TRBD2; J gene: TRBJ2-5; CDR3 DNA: TGTGCCAGCAGCGCTAGCGGGGGGGCCGGGGGAGAGACCCAGTACTTC; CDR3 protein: CASSASGGAGGETQYF
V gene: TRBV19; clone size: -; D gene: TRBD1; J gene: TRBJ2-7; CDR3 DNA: TGTGCCAGTAACGATAATCGGCAGGGGGCTTACGAGCAGTACTTC; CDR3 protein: CASNDNRQGAYEQYF
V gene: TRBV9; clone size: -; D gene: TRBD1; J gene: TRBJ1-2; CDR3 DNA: TGTGCCAGCAGGTCGGACAGGAACTATGGCTACACCTTC; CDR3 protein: CASRSDRNYGYTF
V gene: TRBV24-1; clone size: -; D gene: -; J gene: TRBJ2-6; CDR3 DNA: TGTGCCACCAAAGGGCCCGGGGCCAACGTCCTGACTTTC; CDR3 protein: CATKGPGANVLTF
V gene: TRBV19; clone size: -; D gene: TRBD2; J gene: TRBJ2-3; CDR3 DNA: TGTGCCAGTGCCCCTCGGGGGCTAGCGGGCGGCGGGTCAGTTACGCAGTATTTT; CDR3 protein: CASAPRGLAGGGSVTQYF
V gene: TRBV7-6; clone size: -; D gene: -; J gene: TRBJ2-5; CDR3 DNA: TGTGCCAGCAGTCTAGGGCGGGGCGGAGAGACCCAGTACTTC; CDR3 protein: CASSLGRGGETQYF
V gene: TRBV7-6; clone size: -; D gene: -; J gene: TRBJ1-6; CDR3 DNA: TGTGCCAGCAGCGCCGCCCTCAAACGAAAGAATTCACCCCTCCACTTT; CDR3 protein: CASSAALKRKNSPLHF
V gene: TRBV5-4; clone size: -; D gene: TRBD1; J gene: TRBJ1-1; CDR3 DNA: TGTGCCAGCAGGCCGGGGACAGGGGGCATGAACACTGAAGCTTTCTTT; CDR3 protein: CASRPGTGGMNTEAFF
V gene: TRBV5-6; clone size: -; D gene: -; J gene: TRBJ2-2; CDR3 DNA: TGTGCCAGCAGCTTGACAGCCGGGGAGCTGTTTTTT; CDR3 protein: CASSLTAGELFF
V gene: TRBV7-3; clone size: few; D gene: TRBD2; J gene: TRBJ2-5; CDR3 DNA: TGTGCCAGCAGTCCCGGGACTAGCGGGGGGGCCGCGGGAGAGACCCAGTACTTC; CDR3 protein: CASSPGTSGGAAGETQYF
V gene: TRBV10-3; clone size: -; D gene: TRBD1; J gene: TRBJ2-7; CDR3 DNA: TGTGCCACCTGGGACAGAGATTCCTACGAGCAGTACTTC; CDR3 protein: CATWDRDSYEQYF
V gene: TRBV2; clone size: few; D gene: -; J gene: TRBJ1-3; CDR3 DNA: TGTGCCAGCAGTGAAACAGTTGCCCTCTCTGGAAACACCATATATTTT; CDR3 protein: CASSETVALSGNTIYF